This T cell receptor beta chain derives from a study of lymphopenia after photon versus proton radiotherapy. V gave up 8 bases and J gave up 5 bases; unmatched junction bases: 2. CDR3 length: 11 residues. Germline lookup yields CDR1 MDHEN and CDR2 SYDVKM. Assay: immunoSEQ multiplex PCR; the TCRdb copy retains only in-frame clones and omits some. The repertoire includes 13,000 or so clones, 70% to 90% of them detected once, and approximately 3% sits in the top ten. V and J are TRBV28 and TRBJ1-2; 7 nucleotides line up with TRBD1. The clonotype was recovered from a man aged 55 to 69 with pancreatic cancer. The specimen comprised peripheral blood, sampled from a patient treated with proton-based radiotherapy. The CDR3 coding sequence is TGTGCCAGCCAGGGGGATTATGGCTACACCTTC. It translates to CASQGDYGYTF.